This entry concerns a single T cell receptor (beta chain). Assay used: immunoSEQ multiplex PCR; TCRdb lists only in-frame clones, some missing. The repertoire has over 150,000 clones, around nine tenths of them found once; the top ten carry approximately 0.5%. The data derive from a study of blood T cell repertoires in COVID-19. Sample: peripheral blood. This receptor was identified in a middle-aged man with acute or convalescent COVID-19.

The CDR3 sequence is CASSKTGPCGEREAPYNEQFF. The CDR3 bases are TGTGCCAGCAGCAAAACTGGGCCCTGCGGGGAGCGGGAGGCCCCCTACAATGAGCAGTTCTTC. The J gene is TRBJ2-1, the V gene TRBV21-1; TRBD2 was called by the table and not checked on the DNA. TRBV21-1 is designated a pseudogene. The CDR3 extends over 21 amino acids.